This T cell receptor (beta chain) was sequenced for a study of cytomegalovirus exposure and HLA in healthy donors. Findings and caveats of the study: Prior analysis indicated that the majority of TCR beta V segments exhibited productivity approximately 90% or approximately 30% of the time. Later work associated 16,951 TCR beta sequences with HLA alleles at 0.05 false discovery rate.

The CDR3 length is 14 residues. V shed 4 bases and J shed 8 bases, with 17 bases lying between them. Germline V lookup: CDR1 SGHTA, CDR2 FQGNSA. About this clone itself: Antigen unknown.

It was with 60 Vbeta and 13 Jbeta primers that the PCR ran. Sequencing was performed with immunoSEQ multiplex PCR; in TCRdb, only in-frame clones are kept and a portion is missing. The table has 85,000 to 90,000 clones, 70% to 90% seen once. The TCR comes from a man younger than 35 in good health and CMV-seronegative. This rearrangement joins TRBV7-2 to TRBJ1-2; D might be TRBD1 (6 bases). Sequencing used PBMCs. The CDR3 coding sequence is TGTGCCAGCAGCTCTGCAAACAGGGTTGGAGGCTACACCTTC. It translates to CASSSANRVGGYTF.